This paragraph reports one T cell receptor (beta chain). This entry belongs to a study of beta chain features in type 1 diabetes. The CDR3 contains 10 residues. After removal of 3 bases from V and 14 bases from J, the junction contained 4 bases not matched to a gene. CDR1 and CDR2 from the germline V gene are DFQATT and SNEGSKA (reference sequence). Of the isolated RNA, all was reverse transcribed, and so the sequenced material was expressed TCRB transcripts. Assay: immunoSEQ multiplex PCR; the TCRdb copy retains only in-frame clones and omits some. The table lists almost 350,000 clones, roughly a fifth of them singletons.

Sequences were obtained from naive CD4+ T cells from blood. The TCR was taken from a woman aged 18 to 35 in good health. The chain couples TRBV20-1 to TRBJ2-1; 7 nucleotides line up with TRBD2. The CDR3: CSASEGREFF. The CDR3 DNA follows: TGCAGTGCTAGTGAGGGGAGGGAGTTCTTC.